This note documents a single TCR beta chain sequence. Original processing notes: Reference gene primer amplification in the assay estimated nucleated cell counts. Generated by immunoSEQ multiplex PCR, the TCRdb table keeps only in-frame clones and is missing some. V and J calls and clone size are given by that table; D and trimming were obtained from the DNA. The sample contains about 260,000 clones, approximately 86% of which appear only once. This record belongs to a study of blood T cell repertoires in COVID-19. At the level of the study: Collection of acute and convalescent COVID-19 samples took place in the United States, Italy and Spain. The cDNA or gDNA used as material had been derived from T cells, B-cell-depleted T cells, or PBMCs.

The CDR3 loop spans 15 amino acids. Trimming left V 1 base short and J 5 bases short, with 11 bases between. Germline values: CDR1 MNHNS, CDR2 SASEGT. The sample taken for sequencing was peripheral blood. This receptor was taken from a human donor in a cohort sampled during active COVID-19. This chain uses TRBV6-1 with TRBJ1-4, with D possibly TRBD1 on 6 matching bases. In DNA form, the CDR3 reads TGTGCCAGCAGTGAAGGGGAGGGGGGGAATGAAAAACTGTTTTTT. Translating it yields CASSEGEGGNEKLFF.